This T cell receptor (beta chain) was identified during a study of blood T cell repertoires in COVID-19. At the level of the study: The analysed material was cDNA or gDNA that came from T cells, B-cell-depleted T cells, or PBMCs.

Germline V gene sequence: CDR1 LGHDT, CDR2 YNNKEL (reference sequence). V was pared by 4 bases and J by 8 bases, with 20 bases between. The CDR3 runs to 15 residues. Original data processing: By means of reference gene primer amplification, nucleated cell counts were estimated. The assay was immunoSEQ multiplex PCR, and TCRdb's table has in-frame clones only and misses some. D and trimming come from the DNA, and the V and J calls and clone size come from that table. The profile covers approximately 300,000 clones, with about 93% appearing a single time and roughly 6.8% taken by the ten largest. Source material: peripheral blood. The receptor's source is a woman in her twenties or thirties with COVID-19, enrolled during active disease. V gene TRBV3-1 (or the pseudogene TRBV3-2) combines with J gene TRBJ1-2; D unresolved. CDR3 amino acids: CASSLSSGSRRGYTF. CDR3 DNA: TGTGCCAGCAGCCTTAGCTCCGGGAGCCGAAGGGGCTACACCTTC.